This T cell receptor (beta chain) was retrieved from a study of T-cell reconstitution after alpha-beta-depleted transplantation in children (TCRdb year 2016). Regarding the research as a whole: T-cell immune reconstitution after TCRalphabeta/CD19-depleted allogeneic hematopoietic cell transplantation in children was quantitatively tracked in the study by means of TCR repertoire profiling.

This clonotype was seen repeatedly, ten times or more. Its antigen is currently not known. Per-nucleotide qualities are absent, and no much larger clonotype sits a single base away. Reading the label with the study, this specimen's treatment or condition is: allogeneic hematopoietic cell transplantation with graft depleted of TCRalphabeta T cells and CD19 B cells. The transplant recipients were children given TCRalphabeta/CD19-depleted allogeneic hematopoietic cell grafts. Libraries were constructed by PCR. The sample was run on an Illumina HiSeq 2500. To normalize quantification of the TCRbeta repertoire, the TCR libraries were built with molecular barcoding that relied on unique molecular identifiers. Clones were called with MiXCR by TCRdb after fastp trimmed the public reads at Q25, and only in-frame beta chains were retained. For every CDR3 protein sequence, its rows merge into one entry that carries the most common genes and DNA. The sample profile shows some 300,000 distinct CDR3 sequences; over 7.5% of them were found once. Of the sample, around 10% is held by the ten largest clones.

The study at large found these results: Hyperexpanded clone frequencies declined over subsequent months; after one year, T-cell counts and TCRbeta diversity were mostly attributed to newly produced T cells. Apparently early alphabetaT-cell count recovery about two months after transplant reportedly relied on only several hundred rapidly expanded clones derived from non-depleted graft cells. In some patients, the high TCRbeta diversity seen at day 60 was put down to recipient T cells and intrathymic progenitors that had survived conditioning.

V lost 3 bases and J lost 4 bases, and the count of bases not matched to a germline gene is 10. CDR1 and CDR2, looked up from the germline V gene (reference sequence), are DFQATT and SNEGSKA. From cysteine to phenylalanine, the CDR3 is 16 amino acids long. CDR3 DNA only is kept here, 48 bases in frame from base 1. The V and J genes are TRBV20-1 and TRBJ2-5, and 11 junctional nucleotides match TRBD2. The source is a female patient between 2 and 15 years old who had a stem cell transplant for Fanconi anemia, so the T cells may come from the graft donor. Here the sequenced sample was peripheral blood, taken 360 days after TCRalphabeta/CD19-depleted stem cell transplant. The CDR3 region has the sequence CSASPYTSGSGETQYF. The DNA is TGCAGTGCTAGCCCCTATACTAGCGGGAGCGGAGAGACCCAGTACTTC.